This entry lists 8 T cell receptor beta chains sequenced from one sample in a study of human T cells and chemical hapten exposure. One entry per CDR3 protein results from TCRdb running MiXCR on the RACE reads. In the table there are about 120,000 distinct CDR3 sequences, roughly 13% of which are singletons. The time point was: pre-sensitization, week 0. Noted treatment: therapeutic diphenylcyclopropenone sensitization with weekly scalp DPC. This material consisted of whole blood, taken in connection with sensitization to the hapten diphenylcyclopropenone (DPC). The source is a woman aged 18 to 35 with alopecia areata. Some clones in this sample may be carry-over from other donors' samples.

The V and J genes are TRBV15 and TRBJ2-2; D is unclear. The germline V gene encodes CDR1 LNHNV and CDR2 YYDKDF (reference sequence). CDR3 length: 15 amino acids. V shed 6 bases and J shed 7 bases, with 18 bases lying between them. The CDR3 sequence: CATRGRDRGSGELFF. The DNA of the CDR3 is TGTGCCACCAGAGGTAGGGATCGAGGCAGCGGGGAGCTGTTTTTT.

This clonotype was observed many times. The chain employs TRBV10-2 and TRBJ1-5; D remains unclear. Between the trimmed V and J ends, which lost 3 bases and 2 bases, there was a span of 5 bases. This CDR3 is 13 amino acids long. Looked up from germline, CDR1 is WSHSY and CDR2 is SAAADI. Here the CDR3 reads CASSEGGNQPQHF. The CDR3 nucleotides are TGCGCCAGCAGTGAAGGTGGCAATCAGCCCCAGCATTTT.

V is TRBV11-2 and J is TRBJ2-3, with D possibly called TRBD1 or TRBD2 (6 bases each). V gave up 5 bases and J gave up 2 bases, with 17 bases separating them. CDR3 length: 16 residues. CDR1 SGHAT and CDR2 FQNNGV come from the germline V gene. CDR3 in DNA: TGTGCCAGCAGCGGACTACAGGGTTCTTTCACAGATACGCAGTATTTT. Amino acids: CASSGLQGSFTDTQYF.

Many counts were recorded for this clonotype. This CDR3 reads CASSQDGGGNQPQHF. As DNA, the CDR3 is TGTGCCAGCAGCCAGGACGGAGGAGGCAATCAGCCCCAGCATTTT. The chain employs TRBV7-9 and TRBJ1-5; D ambiguous. The V gene's germline CDR1 is SEHNR and CDR2 FQNEAQ (reference sequence). Trimming took off 5 bases at V and 2 bases at J, with 13 bases between the two ends. The CDR3 has 15 amino acids.

This clonotype was detected ten times or more. The V call is TRBV21-1, the J call TRBJ1-1; TRBD1 reflects the table's D call only, with no check against the DNA. TRBV21-1 is a pseudogene. The length of the CDR3 is 14 residues. The CDR3 region is CASSKGPPRGEAFF. The CDR3 bases are TGTGCCAGCAGCAAAGGCCCCCCGAGGGGTGAAGCTTTCTTT.

V is TRBV30 and J is TRBJ1-6, with 8 bases fitting TRBD1. The V segment lost 0 bases and the J segment 9 bases; nucleotides outside the gene matches: 1. The CDR3 is 13 amino acids. Germline CDR1 GTSNPN, CDR2 SVGIG (reference sequence). The CDR3 DNA sequence: TGTGCCTGGAGTGTCGACAGGGGTTCACCCCTCCACTTT. As protein: CAWSVDRGSPLHF.

This clonotype has just a few counts. The rearrangement links TRBV12-3 or TRBV12-4 to TRBJ2-3; no firm D call. V lost 7 bases and J lost 2, with 10 bases in between. The CDR3 consists of 13 residues. CDR3 sequence reads: CASKQAPTDTQYF. The CDR3 nucleotides are TGTGCCAGCAAGCAGGCCCCCACAGATACGCAGTATTTT.

This clonotype was observed a few times. Here the CDR3 reads CASSSAGGASYNEQFF. CDR3 in DNA: TGTGCCAGCAGTTCCGCCGGGGGGGCCTCCTACAATGAGCAGTTCTTC. The chain links TRBV6-2 or TRBV6-3 to TRBJ2-1; TRBD2 aligns across 8 bases. The germline V gene has CDR1 MNHEY and CDR2 SVGEGT. V lost 4 bases to trimming and J lost 0 bases; unmatched junction nucleotides: 5. The CDR3 consists of 16 residues.